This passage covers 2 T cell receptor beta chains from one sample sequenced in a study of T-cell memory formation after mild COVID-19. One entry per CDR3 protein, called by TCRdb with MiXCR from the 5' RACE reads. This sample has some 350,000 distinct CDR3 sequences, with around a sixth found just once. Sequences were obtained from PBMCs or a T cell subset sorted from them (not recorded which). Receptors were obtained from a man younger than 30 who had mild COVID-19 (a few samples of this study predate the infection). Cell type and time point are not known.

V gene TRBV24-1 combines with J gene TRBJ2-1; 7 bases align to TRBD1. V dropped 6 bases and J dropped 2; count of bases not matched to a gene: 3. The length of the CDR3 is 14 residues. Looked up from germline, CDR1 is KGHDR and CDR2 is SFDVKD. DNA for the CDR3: TGTGCCACCAGTCGACAGGGCCCCTACAATGAGCAGTTCTTC. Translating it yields CATSRQGPYNEQFF.

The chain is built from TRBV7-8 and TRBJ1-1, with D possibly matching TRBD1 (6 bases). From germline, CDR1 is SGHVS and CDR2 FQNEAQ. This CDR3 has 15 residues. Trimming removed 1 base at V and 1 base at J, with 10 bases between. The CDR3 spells CASSLGGTRNTEAFF. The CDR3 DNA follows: TGTGCCAGCAGCTTAGGCGGGACAAGGAACACTGAAGCTTTCTTT. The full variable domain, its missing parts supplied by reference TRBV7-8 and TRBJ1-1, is GAGVSQSPRYKVAKRGQDVALRCDPISGHVSLFWYQQALGQGPEFLTYFQNEAQLDKSGLPSDRFFAERPEGSVSTLKIQRTQQEDSAVYLCASSLGGTRNTEAFFGQGTRLTVV.